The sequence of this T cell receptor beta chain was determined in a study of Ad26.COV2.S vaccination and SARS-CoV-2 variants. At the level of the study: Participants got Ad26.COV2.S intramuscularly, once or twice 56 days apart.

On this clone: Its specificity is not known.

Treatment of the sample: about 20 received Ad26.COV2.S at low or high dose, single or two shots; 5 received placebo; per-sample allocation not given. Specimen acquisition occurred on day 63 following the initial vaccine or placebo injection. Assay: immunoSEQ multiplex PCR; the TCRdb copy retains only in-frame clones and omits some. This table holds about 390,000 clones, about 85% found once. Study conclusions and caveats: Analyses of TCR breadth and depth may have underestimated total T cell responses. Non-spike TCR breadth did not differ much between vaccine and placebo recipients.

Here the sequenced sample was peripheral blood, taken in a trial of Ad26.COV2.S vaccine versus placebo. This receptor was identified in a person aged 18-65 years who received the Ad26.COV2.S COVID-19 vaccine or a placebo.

CDR3 residues: CASSTRTGAMGKLFF. DNA for the CDR3: TGTGCCAGCAGTACGCGGACAGGGGCAATGGGAAAACTGTTTTTT. V and J are TRBV7-8 and TRBJ1-4; 9 bases fit TRBD1. The V segment lost 6 bases and the J segment 10 bases; nucleotides outside the gene matches: 12. Germline-derived CDR1 and CDR2 are SGHVS and FQNEAQ. CDR3 length: 15 residues. Together with reference TRBV7-8 and TRBJ1-4, the CDR3 gives the full variable domain: GAGVSQSPRYKVAKRGQDVALRCDPISGHVSLFWYQQALGQGPEFLTYFQNEAQLDKSGLPSDRFFAERPEGSVSTLKIQRTQQEDSAVYLCASSTRTGAMGKLFFGSGTQLSVL.